This T cell receptor (beta chain) was sequenced for a study of cytomegalovirus exposure and HLA in healthy donors. Whole-study results and caveats: The listing of 150 to 200 TCR beta chains classed them as cytomegalovirus-associated.

This clone was found once. No antigen is known for it. The CDR3 extends over 13 amino acids. From germline, CDR1 is SGHTA and CDR2 FQGTGA. 60 Vbeta and 13 Jbeta primers were used in PCR. The data were produced by immunoSEQ multiplex PCR, yet TCRdb's version contains in-frame clones alone and is incomplete. The sample includes some 170,000 clones, approximately 72% of them seen just once. Sequencing was carried out using PBMCs. This receptor was taken from a human donor in good health. The chain combines TRBV7-3 with TRBJ2-5; possible D gene TRBD1, 6 bases. The J call is in doubt because the DNA end fits TRBJ2-7 better. The CDR3 spells CASSLGQYYEQYF. The CDR3, as DNA: TGTGCCAGCAGCTTAGGACAGTACTACGAGCAGTACTTC.